This passage covers 19 T cell receptor beta chains from one sample sequenced in a study of T-cell memory formation after mild COVID-19. TCRdb passed the 5' RACE reads through MiXCR, listing each CDR3 protein once. The sample comprises 250,000 to 300,000 distinct CDR3 sequences, roughly 16% of which are singletons, and 20% to 25% rests with the top ten. The sample taken for sequencing was PBMCs or a T cell subset sorted from them (not recorded which). The receptors were sampled from a man between 18 and 29 years old who had mild COVID-19 (a few samples of this study predate the infection). Cell type and time point are not known.

This clonotype was counted ten times or more. The V gene is TRBV2, the J gene TRBJ1-2; D is undetermined. The CDR3 is made up of 14 amino acids. Trimming took 6 bases from V and 4 from J, leaving 15 bases between them. The V gene's germline CDR1 is SNHLY and CDR2 FYNNEI. CDR3 region: CASSLSGVPYGYTF. CDR3 in DNA: TGTGCCAGCAGCTTATCGGGAGTTCCCTATGGCTACACCTTC. Supplemented by reference TRBV2 and TRBJ1-2, the full variable domain reads EPEVTQTPSHQVTQMGQEVILRCVPISNHLYFYWYRQILGQKVEFLVSFYNNEISEKSEIFDDQFSVERPDGSNFTLKIRSTKLEDSAMYFCASSLSGVPYGYTFGSGTRLTVV.

This clonotype turned up a few times. V is TRBV7-2 and J is TRBJ2-3, with no clear D. This CDR3 region has 15 residues. Between the trimmed V and J ends, which lost 4 bases and 6 bases, there was a span of 17 bases. The germline V gene has CDR1 SGHTA and CDR2 FQGNSA. CDR3 in amino acids: CASSSLSPLPDTQYF. The CDR3 nucleotides read TGTGCCAGCAGCTCACTGTCGCCCCTCCCCGATACGCAGTATTTT.

This rearrangement joins TRBV6-5 to TRBJ2-3; no definite D call. CDR1 is MNHEY and CDR2 is SVGAGI in the germline V gene. Trimming removed 2 bases at V and 2 bases at J, with 8 bases between. The CDR3 runs to 14 residues. The CDR3 reads CASSYRRFTDTQYF. As DNA, the CDR3 is TGTGCCAGCAGTTACAGGCGATTCACAGATACGCAGTATTTT.

This clonotype appeared a few times. The chain couples TRBV6-5 to TRBJ2-2, with TRBD1 matching over 8 bases. The germline gives CDR1 MNHEY, CDR2 SVGAGI. Trimming at V came to 11 bases and at J to 4 bases, leaving 6 bases not matched to a gene. CDR3 length: 13 amino acids. The DNA for the CDR3 is TGTGCCGCCCGGACAGGGCCCACCGGGGAGCTGTTTTTT. Amino acid sequence: CAARTGPTGELFF.

A few counts support this clonotype. The chain has TRBV28 and TRBJ2-7, with TRBD2 matching over 8 bases. The CDR3 loop spans 18 amino acids. Germline loops: CDR1 MDHEN, CDR2 SYDVKM. The V segment lost 4 bases and the J segment 0 bases; nucleotides outside the gene matches: 14. The CDR3 sequence: CASSSNWGREGYSYEQYV. The CDR3 DNA sequence: TGTGCCAGCAGTTCGAACTGGGGACGGGAGGGGTACTCCTACGAGCAGTACGTC.

The chain employs TRBV12-3 or TRBV12-4 and TRBJ2-5; 11 bases are shared with TRBD2. J was trimmed by 2 bases and V by 5 bases; bases with no gene match: 13. The CDR3 has 18 amino acids. This chain's CDR3 is CASSRFSGGAGRQETQYF. The CDR3 DNA sequence: TGTGCCAGCAGTCGGTTTAGCGGGGGGGCTGGTCGGCAAGAGACCCAGTACTTC.

This clonotype has more than one count but fewer than ten. The rearrangement links TRBV6-2 or TRBV6-3 to TRBJ2-7; TRBD2 might be the D (6 bases). Trimming left V 5 bases short and J 5 bases short, with 19 bases between. The CDR3 has 15 residues. Germline-derived CDR1 and CDR2 are MNHEY and SVGEGT. CDR3 DNA: TGTGCCAGCAGTCTTTTCGGGACTTATGGGAACGAGCAGTACTTC. Protein sequence: CASSLFGTYGNEQYF.

V gene TRBV12-3 or TRBV12-4 combines with J gene TRBJ2-5; TRBD2 might be the D (6 bases). V lost 6 bases to trimming and J lost 2 bases, with 22 bases between them. The CDR3 is made up of 17 amino acids. CDR3 residues: CASSPSGNRDWQETQYF. The CDR3 DNA is TGTGCCAGCAGCCCCAGCGGCAACCGGGACTGGCAAGAGACCCAGTACTTC.

The chain employs TRBV11-2 and TRBJ2-5, with D maybe TRBD2 (7 bases). The length of the CDR3 is 15 residues. V lost 5 bases and J 6 bases, leaving 19 bases between the germline ends. Germline CDR1 is SGHAT and CDR2 is FQNNGV. The CDR3 region has the DNA TGTGCCAGCAGCCAGCCGGGGGCGGGGGAAAAGACCCAGTACTTC. Its protein product is CASSQPGAGEKTQYF.

The CDR3 loop reads CASSQPGQGGTGELFF. The CDR3 DNA follows: TGCGCCAGCAGCCAACCTGGACAGGGGGGTACCGGGGAGCTGTTTTTT. This chain joins TRBV4-1 and TRBJ2-2; 10 bases fit TRBD1. The V gene's germline CDR1 is MGHRA and CDR2 YSYEKL. The J segment lost 5 bases and the V segment lost 2 bases, leaving 5 bases of the junction unmatched. CDR3 size: 16 residues.

This chain uses TRBV4-1 with TRBJ2-3, with 13 bases identical to TRBD2. Germline loops: CDR1 MGHRA, CDR2 YSYEKL. There are 17 residues in the CDR3. V trimming: 2 bases; J trimming: 5 bases; junction bases outside the gene matches: 7. CDR3 loop: CASSQTTSGGRGDTQYF. The CDR3 DNA is TGCGCCAGCAGCCAAACGACTAGCGGGGGGCGTGGAGATACGCAGTATTTT.

This clonotype has a count of ten or more. The chain carries TRBV7-9 and TRBJ2-7, with 9 bases that match TRBD1. The CDR3 has 16 residues. Germline CDR1 and CDR2: SEHNR and FQNEAQ (reference sequence). V was clipped by 7 bases and J by 3 bases; unmatched bases: 13. The CDR3 DNA follows: TGTGCCAGCACGCTCCTTTTGGGACAGGGAAGCTACGAGCAGTACTTC. Translation: CASTLLLGQGSYEQYF.

This clonotype was counted ten times or more. The chain recombines TRBV2 with TRBJ2-3; no reliable D call. The CDR3 covers 12 residues. V lost 2 bases, J lost 3 bases, and 3 bases lay in between. Germline V gives CDR1 SNHLY, CDR2 FYNNEI. This CDR3 reads CASSEQTDTQYF. CDR3 DNA: TGTGCCAGCAGTGAACAAACAGATACGCAGTATTTT.

The chain employs TRBV6-5 and TRBJ2-6; D unclear. The V end lost 2 bases, the J end lost 0 bases, and 8 bases lay between the germline ends. This CDR3 is built from 16 residues. Germline V gives CDR1 MNHEY, CDR2 SVGAGI. The CDR3 loop reads CASSYLDISGANVLTF. In nucleotides, the CDR3 is TGTGCCAGCAGTTACCTTGACATCTCTGGGGCCAACGTCCTGACTTTC.

The rearrangement uses TRBV9 and TRBJ2-5; 8 bases match TRBD2. The V segment lost 3 bases and the J segment 3 bases; nucleotides outside the gene matches: 13. The CDR3 contains 17 residues. Germline V CDR1 and CDR2: SGDLS, YYNGEE. CDR3 coding DNA: TGTGCCAGCAGCGGAACCGGGGTGACTAGCGCCAAAGAGACCCAGTACTTC. Residues: CASSGTGVTSAKETQYF.

The rearrangement links TRBV4-1 to TRBJ1-5; perhaps TRBD1 as D (6 bases). The germline CDR1 and CDR2 sequences are MGHRA and YSYEKL. V dropped 1 base and J dropped 4 bases, with 17 bases sitting between them. The CDR3 covers 17 residues. The CDR3 bases are TGCGCCAGCAGCCAAGTCGCGGGGGCAGGGCGAAATCAGCCCCAGCATTTT. It specifies CASSQVAGAGRNQPQHF.

This clonotype was observed a handful of times. This sequence joins TRBV3-1 and TRBJ1-1; D gene ambiguous. Between the trimmed V and J ends, which lost 1 base and 1 base, there was a span of 7 bases. Germline CDR1 reads LGHDT; CDR2 reads YNNKEL (reference sequence). The CDR3 covers 14 residues. The CDR3 here is CASSQAPENTEAFF. CDR3 DNA sequence: TGTGCCAGCAGCCAAGCCCCGGAGAACACTGAAGCTTTCTTT.

This chain connects TRBV12-3 or TRBV12-4 to TRBJ2-5; D is undetermined. Trimming removed 1 base at V and 2 bases at J, with 8 bases between. This CDR3 is built from 14 residues. CDR3 in amino acids: CASSLVGLQETQYF. CDR3 nucleotide sequence: TGTGCCAGCAGTTTAGTCGGTCTGCAAGAGACCCAGTACTTC.

The chain employs TRBV7-8 and TRBJ2-3; D uncertain. The CDR3 loop spans 14 amino acids. V lost 4 bases, J lost 1 base, and 9 bases lay in between. In germline, CDR1 is SGHVS, CDR2 FQNEAQ. The CDR3 here is CASSSDGGTDTQYF. Here the CDR3 DNA reads TGTGCCAGCAGCTCGGACGGAGGCACAGATACGCAGTATTTT.